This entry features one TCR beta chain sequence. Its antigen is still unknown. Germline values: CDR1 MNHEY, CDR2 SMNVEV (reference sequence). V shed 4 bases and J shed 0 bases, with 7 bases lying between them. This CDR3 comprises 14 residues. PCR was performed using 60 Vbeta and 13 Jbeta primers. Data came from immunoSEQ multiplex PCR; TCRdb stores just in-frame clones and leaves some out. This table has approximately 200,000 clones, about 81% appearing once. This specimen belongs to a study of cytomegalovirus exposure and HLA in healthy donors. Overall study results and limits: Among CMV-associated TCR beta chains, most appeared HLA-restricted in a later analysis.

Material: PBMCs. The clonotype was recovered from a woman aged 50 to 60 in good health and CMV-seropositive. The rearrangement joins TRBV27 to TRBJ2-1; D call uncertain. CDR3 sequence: CASSSSGSYNEQFF. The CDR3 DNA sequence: TGTGCCAGCAGTTCGTCAGGCTCCTACAATGAGCAGTTCTTC.